Below, 25 T cell receptor beta chains from the same sample are listed, as sequenced in a study of T cells in Graves' hyperthyroidism and ophthalmopathy. Using RNA transcripts as the source, TCR beta CDR3 regions were amplified. HTBI primers were employed in a first-round RT-PCR of the TCR CDR3. TCRdb used MiXCR to reprocess the multiplex PCR reads, holding one entry per CDR3 protein. Of about 500,000 distinct CDR3 sequences listed, around 43% were seen once; the top ten hold around 47%. The material sequenced was peripheral blood or thyroid tissue (not recorded which). Every receptor here comes from an adult woman with Graves' disease, either hyperthyroidism or ophthalmopathy (not recorded which).

The chain is built from TRBV4-3 and TRBJ1-5; 9 bases are shared with TRBD1. V lost 0 bases, J lost 5 bases, and 8 bases stayed unmatched. Germline V lookup: CDR1 LGHNA, CDR2 YSLEER. The CDR3 covers 17 residues. The CDR3 here is CASSQEYTGTGHQPQHF. The CDR3 DNA reads as TGCGCCAGCAGCCAAGAGTATACCGGGACAGGGCATCAGCCCCAGCATTTT.

This clonotype was detected many times. The chain couples TRBV20-1 to TRBJ1-5; 12 nucleotides line up with TRBD1. The CDR3 covers 16 residues. Trimming removed 6 bases from V and 2 bases from J; junction bases left unmatched: 8. Per the germline V gene, CDR1 is DFQATT and CDR2 is SNEGSKA (reference sequence). The CDR3 sequence: CSATGQGARGNQPQHF. The DNA for the CDR3 is TGCAGTGCCACGGGACAGGGGGCGCGGGGCAATCAGCCCCAGCATTTT.

This rearrangement joins TRBV25-1 to TRBJ2-5; a possible D gene is TRBD2 (6 bases). Germline V CDR1 and CDR2: MGHDK, SYGVNS. The V end lost 9 bases, the J end lost 3 bases, and 17 bases lay between the germline ends. CDR3 length: 14 residues. This chain's CDR3 is CASRRDGGKETQYF. DNA for the CDR3: TGTGCCAGTCGCCGGGACGGAGGGAAAGAGACCCAGTACTTC.

This clonotype showed up just once. The chain links TRBV7-9 to TRBJ1-1; 10 nucleotides match TRBD1. The CDR3 contains 17 residues. The germline V gene encodes CDR1 SEHNR and CDR2 FQNEAQ (reference sequence). V lost 4 bases to trimming and J lost 1 base; unmatched junction nucleotides: 9. The CDR3 DNA follows: TGTGCCAGCAGCTCCAAAATCGACAGGGGGCGGAACACTGAAGCTTTCTTT. It translates to CASSSKIDRGRNTEAFF.

Of note for this clonotype: Germline is not matched at one junction end, which may reflect a read error. V and J are TRBV2 and TRBJ1-2, with D tentatively TRBD1 (6 bases). The germline CDR1 and CDR2 sequences are SNHLY and FYNNEI. The CDR3 is 14 residues long. CDR3 sequence: CASSEANNRESSRF. DNA for the CDR3: TGTGCCAGCAGTGAAGCGAATAACAGGGAATCTTCCCGCTTC.

This clonotype was seen at least ten times. This chain joins TRBV29-1 and TRBJ1-1, with D perhaps matching TRBD1 (6 bases). The CDR3 contains 13 residues. Trimming pared 5 bases from V and 5 bases from J, leaving 15 bases between. Looked up from germline, CDR1 is SQVTM and CDR2 is ANQGSEA. CDR3 nucleotide sequence: TGCAGCGTTCTAGGGGGGGGTCTTACTGAAGCTTTCTTT. Translated: CSVLGGGLTEAFF.

The chain has TRBV5-1 and TRBJ2-2; possibly TRBD1 or TRBD2 for D (5 bases each). The V end lost 2 bases, the J end lost 4 bases, and 12 bases lay between the germline ends. CDR1 and CDR2 (germline): SGHRS, YFSETQ. This CDR3 has 15 residues. The CDR3 loop reads CASSFGATSTGELFF. CDR3 nucleotide sequence: TGCGCCAGCAGCTTCGGGGCAACGTCCACCGGGGAGCTGTTTTTT. The full variable domain, with the rest looked up from reference TRBV5-1 and TRBJ2-2, is KAGVTQTPRYLIKTRGQQVTLSCSPISGHRSVSWYQQTPGQGLQFLFEYFSETQRNKGNFPGRFSGRQFSNSRSEMNVSTLELGDSALYLCASSFGATSTGELFFGEGSRLTVL.

At least ten counts were recorded for this clonotype. V gene TRBV7-8 combines with J gene TRBJ2-5; weak D call: TRBD2 (7 bases). The germline V gene encodes CDR1 SGHVS and CDR2 FQNEAQ. V was pared by 5 bases and J by 5 bases, with 18 bases between. CDR3 length: 15 residues. Here the CDR3 reads CASSPSPGGKETQYF. DNA of the CDR3: TGTGCCAGCAGCCCTAGTCCGGGGGGCAAGGAGACCCAGTACTTC. The full variable domain, in which reference TRBV7-8 and TRBJ2-5 provide the parts outside the CDR3, is GAGVSQSPRYKVAKRGQDVALRCDPISGHVSLFWYQQALGQGPEFLTYFQNEAQLDKSGLPSDRFFAERPEGSVSTLKIQRTQQEDSAVYLCASSPSPGGKETQYFGPGTRLLVL.

With regard to this clonotype: Sequence at one end of the junction differs from germline and may be a read error. The chain combines TRBV29-1 with TRBJ1-1; D gene ambiguous. This CDR3 is built from 14 residues. Germline V gene sequence: CDR1 SQVTM, CDR2 ANQGSEA. CDR3: CSVGVLGGNTEAFF. CDR3 in DNA: TGCAGCGTTGGCGTTCTGGGAGGGAACACTGAGGCTTTCTTT.

The chain links TRBV7-3 to TRBJ1-1; maybe TRBD1 (6 bases). The CDR3 runs 14 residues. Germline V gene data show CDR1 as SGHTA and CDR2 as FQGTGA. Trimming shortened V by 5 bases and J by 0 bases, and 10 bases separated the two germline ends. CDR3 nucleotide sequence: TGTGCCAGCAGCACACAGGGCTTGAACACTGAAGCTTTCTTT. Protein sequence: CASSTQGLNTEAFF.

The J gene is TRBJ2-2, the V gene TRBV14, with a weak D call TRBD2 (6 bases). Between the trimmed V and J ends, which lost 1 base and 9 bases, there was a span of 12 bases. The CDR3 spans 14 residues. CDR1 and CDR2 from the germline V gene are SGHDN and FVKESK. The CDR3 nucleotides are TGTGCCAGCAGCCAAGTCGGCGGGGTGAGGGAGCTGTTTTTT. This gives the protein CASSQVGGVRELFF. Variable domain in full (rest from reference TRBV14 and TRBJ2-2): EAGVTQFPSHSVIEKGQTVTLRCDPISGHDNLYWYRRVMGKEIKFLLHFVKESKQDESGMPNNRFLAERTGGTYSTLKVQPAELEDSGVYFCASSQVGGVRELFFGEGSRLTVL.

This clonotype was seen only once. The chain employs TRBV29-1 and TRBJ1-2; a weak D match, TRBD1 (6 bases). Trimming removed 8 bases from V and 6 bases from J, with 13 bases in between. This CDR3 has 11 residues. Germline loops: CDR1 SQVTM, CDR2 ANQGSEA. The CDR3 is CSLANRDGYTF. The CDR3 DNA reads TGCAGCTTAGCCAACAGGGATGGCTACACCTTC. The full variable domain, in which reference TRBV29-1 and TRBJ1-2 provide the parts outside the CDR3, is SAVISQKPSRDICQRGTSLTIQCQVDSQVTMMFWYRQQPGQSLTLIATANQGSEATYESGFVIDKFPISRPNLTFSTLTVSNMSPEDSSIYLCSLANRDGYTFGSGTRLTVV.

Notes on this clonotype: The DNA is left out, because the CDR3 cannot be placed on it with certainty; the CDR3 is given as TCRdb lists it. The rearrangement joins TRBV11-2 to TRBJ2-2. Germline CDR1 reads SGHAT; CDR2 reads FQNNGV. The CDR3 totals 18 residues, both ends included. CDR3 sequence: CASSLQASETQYFGELFF.

The gene calls are TRBV20-1 and TRBJ2-5, with D unresolved. The CDR3 runs to 11 residues. Germline V gene lookup returns CDR1 DFQATT and CDR2 SNEGSKA (reference sequence). Deletions cut 6 bases from V and 0 bases from J, with 5 bases between. CDR3 residues: CSATHQETQYF. Here the CDR3 DNA reads TGCAGTGCCACCCACCAAGAGACCCAGTACTTC.

This clonotype was detected a few times. The chain joins TRBV7-3 to TRBJ1-3; D uncertain. This CDR3 comprises 12 residues. CDR1 and CDR2 (germline): SGHTA, FQGTGA. V lost 2 bases and J lost 7, with 6 bases in between. The CDR3: CASSLVGNTIYF. The CDR3 nucleotides read TGTGCCAGCAGCTTAGTGGGGAACACCATATATTTT.

In this sample, this clonotype turned up many times. The CDR3 is CASSLTRGESPLHF. The CDR3 region has the DNA TGTGCCAGCAGCTTGACGCGGGGGGAATCACCCCTCCACTTT. The chain uses TRBV11-2 and TRBJ1-6; tentative D call: TRBD1 (5 bases). V was cut by 3 bases and J by 10 bases, with 13 bases left in between. Germline V gene sequence: CDR1 SGHAT, CDR2 FQNNGV. This CDR3 is 14 amino acids long. The full variable domain, completed using reference TRBV11-2 and TRBJ1-6, is EAGVAQSPRYKIIEKRQSVAFWCNPISGHATLYWYQQILGQGPKLLIQFQNNGVVDDSQLPKDRFSAERLKGVDSTLKIQPAKLEDSAVYLCASSLTRGESPLHFGNGTRLTVT.

This clonotype has only a few counts. The rearrangement uses TRBV24-1 and TRBJ1-5, with 8 nucleotides matching TRBD1. CDR1 and CDR2 from the germline V gene are KGHDR and SFDVKD. V dropped 5 bases and J dropped 6; count of bases not matched to a gene: 5. CDR3 size: 14 residues. The CDR3 spells CATSVGTGAQPQHF. CDR3 coding DNA: TGTGCCACCAGTGTCGGGACAGGCGCTCAGCCCCAGCATTTT.

This clonotype has only a few counts. The chain has TRBV25-1 and TRBJ1-5, with no clear D. This CDR3 spans 14 amino acids. Germline V gene data show CDR1 as MGHDK and CDR2 as SYGVNS. The V end was cut by 1 base, the J end by 7 bases, with 11 bases between. CDR3 sequence (DNA): TGTGCCAGCAGTGAATGGGGTTCCCGCCAGCCCCAGCATTTT. Translation: CASSEWGSRQPQHF.

This clonotype has just a few counts. The junction departs from germline at one end; a sequencing error may be responsible. The chain joins TRBV20-1 to TRBJ1-6; D might be TRBD1 (5 bases). Germline V gene data show CDR1 as DFQATT and CDR2 as SNEGSKA (reference sequence). CDR3 size: 8 residues. The CDR3 reads CSLIQGNF. CDR3 nucleotides: TGCAGTCTCATCCAGGGTAACTTT.

This clonotype was seen at least ten times. V and J are TRBV19 and TRBJ1-2; no clear D. Per the germline V gene, CDR1 is LNHDA and CDR2 is SQIVND (reference sequence). The V end lost 5 bases, the J end lost 4 bases, and 14 bases lay between the germline ends. The CDR3 sequence is 14 residues long. Here the CDR3 reads CASSPPWVGYGYTF. Written as DNA, the CDR3 is TGTGCCAGTAGTCCACCCTGGGTCGGCTATGGCTACACCTTC. Full variable domain (remainder filled in from reference TRBV19 and TRBJ1-2): DGGITQSPKYLFRKEGQNVTLSCEQNLNHDAMYWYRQDPGQGLRLIYYSQIVNDFQKGDIAEGYSVSREKKESFPLTVTSAQKNPTAFYLCASSPPWVGYGYTFGSGTRLTVV.

The gene calls are TRBV5-1 and TRBJ1-1; D gene ambiguous. Trimming took off 2 bases at V and 1 base at J, with 9 bases between the two ends. This CDR3 has 14 residues. Germline V gene data show CDR1 as SGHRS and CDR2 as YFSETQ. Here the CDR3 reads CASSFGEANTEAFF. The DNA for the CDR3 is TGCGCCAGCAGCTTTGGGGAGGCGAACACTGAAGCTTTCTTT.

The chain joins TRBV29-1 to TRBJ2-6, with D maybe TRBD1 (6 bases). Trimming removed 6 bases at V and 4 bases at J, with 10 bases between. Germline CDR1 SQVTM, CDR2 ANQGSEA. The CDR3 has 13 amino acids. The CDR3 DNA reads TGCAGCGTCGCCGGGACAGGGGCCAACGTCCTGACTTTC. This translates into CSVAGTGANVLTF.

This clonotype was seen a handful of times. V and J are TRBV25-1 and TRBJ2-5; 7 positions match TRBD2. The germline CDR1 and CDR2 sequences are MGHDK and SYGVNS. This CDR3 spans 12 amino acids. CDR3 nucleotides: TGTGCTGTAGCGGGTCTGAGGGAGACCCAGTACTTC. Protein sequence: CAVAGLRETQYF. Full variable domain (rest looked up from reference TRBV25-1 and TRBJ2-5): EADIYQTPRYLVIGTGKKITLECSQTMGHDKMYWYQQDPGMELHLIHYSYGVNSTEKGDLSSESTVSRIRTEHFPLTLESARPSHTSQYLCAVAGLRETQYFGPGTRLLVL.

This clonotype occurred many times. The chain joins TRBV29-1 to TRBJ1-2; 7 bases align to TRBD1. Looked up from germline, CDR1 is SQVTM and CDR2 is ANQGSEA. The CDR3 runs 14 residues. The ends lost 6 bases at V and 3 bases at J; junction bases unmatched: 10. CDR3 amino acids: CSVAAIDRDYGYTF. Written as DNA, the CDR3 is TGCAGCGTCGCCGCTATAGACAGGGACTATGGCTACACCTTC.

This clonotype has ten or more counts. CDR3 amino acids: CASSRGGGSQPQHF. The CDR3 DNA is TGTGCCAGCAGCCGAGGGGGGGGTTCTCAGCCCCAGCATTTT. The rearrangement uses TRBV7-9 and TRBJ1-5; a weak D match, TRBD1 (6 bases). Trimming removed 5 bases at V and 6 bases at J, with 14 bases between. The germline CDR1 and CDR2 sequences are SEHNR and FQNEAQ (reference sequence). The CDR3 runs to 14 residues.